Presented here are 16 T cell receptor beta chains from one specimen sequenced in a study of blood T cells in healthy people across ages. A second PCR, run for roughly 7 to 12 cycles, used a sample-barcoded 5' primer plus a J-beta primer mix. TCRdb analysed the 5' RACE reads with MiXCR anew, one entry per CDR3 protein. The repertoire includes about 760,000 distinct CDR3 sequences, 56% of them detected once, and approximately 24% sits in the top ten. The sequencing input was blood. The source is a man aged 35 to 55 in good health.

The genes are TRBV29-1 and TRBJ2-4; 10 bases align to TRBD2. The end of the DNA aligns better with TRBJ2-7, so the J call may be wrong. There are 15 residues in the CDR3. Germline assignment: CDR1 SQVTM and CDR2 ANQGSEA. CDR3 nucleotides: TGCAGCGCCGAAGTCAGCGGGAGGGCCGTGGACGAGCAGTACTTC. It codes for CSAEVSGRAVDEQYF.

With regard to this clonotype: No conserved phenylalanine or tryptophan is present at the end of the CDR3, so a read error is the likely explanation. This chain connects TRBV7-9 to TRBJ2-1; D possibly corresponds to TRBD2 (6 bases). This CDR3 spans 15 amino acids. CDR1 and CDR2 (germline): SEHNR, FQNEAQ (reference sequence). V lost 5 bases, J lost 6 bases, and 17 bases lay in between. The CDR3, as DNA: TGTGCCAGCAGCCACGCGGGGTCATTGATCAATGAGCAGTTCATC. This gives the protein CASSHAGSLINEQFI.

On this clonotype itself: Sequence at one end of the junction differs from germline and may be a read error. The chain uses TRBV2 and TRBJ2-7; 7 positions agree with TRBD1. Germline-derived CDR1 and CDR2 are SNHLY and FYNNEI. The CDR3 loop spans 14 amino acids. The CDR3 loop reads CTSRGQGVFHEQYF. DNA for the CDR3: TGTACCAGCAGAGGGCAGGGGGTATTCCACGAGCAGTACTTC.

A few counts support this clonotype. The rearrangement uses TRBV11-3 and TRBJ2-1; D tentatively fits TRBD1 or TRBD2 (5 bases each). Germline CDR1 is SGHNT and CDR2 is YENEEA. V lost 5 bases and J lost 4, with 12 bases in between. The CDR3 runs to 14 residues. This CDR3 is CASSPMGDYNEQFF. The CDR3 bases are TGTGCCAGCAGCCCCATGGGGGATTACAATGAGCAGTTCTTC.

The gene calls are TRBV14 and TRBJ2-1; no clear D. This CDR3 comprises 16 residues. Germline CDR1 is SGHDN and CDR2 is FVKESK. V gave up 0 bases and J gave up 3 bases, with 12 bases separating them. CDR3 protein: CASSQDKYSGYNEQFF. Here the CDR3 DNA reads TGTGCCAGCAGCCAAGATAAGTACAGTGGCTACAATGAGCAGTTCTTC.

The rearrangement uses TRBV3-1 and TRBJ1-5; D gene uncertain. The germline V gene encodes CDR1 LGHDT and CDR2 YNNKEL (reference sequence). The CDR3 contains 13 residues. The ends were cut back, 2 bases at V and 3 bases at J, with 5 bases in the middle. CDR3 sequence (DNA): TGTGCCAGCAGCCAAAGAGTCAATCAGCCCCAGCATTTT. It codes for CASSQRVNQPQHF. The whole variable domain, remainder taken from reference TRBV3-1 and TRBJ1-5, is DTAVSQTPKYLVTQMGNDKSIKCEQNLGHDTMYWYKQDSKKFLKIMFSYNNKELIINETVPNRFSPKSPDKAHLNLHINSLELGDSAVYFCASSQRVNQPQHFGDGTRLSIL.

The chain recombines TRBV6-2 or TRBV6-3 with TRBJ2-1; tentatively, D is TRBD2 (7 bases). Trimming shortened V by 6 bases and J by 10 bases, and 13 bases separated the two germline ends. The CDR3 is 12 amino acids. In germline, CDR1 is MNHEY, CDR2 SVGEGT. The CDR3 sequence is CASRTPGGEQFF. The CDR3 DNA follows: TGTGCCAGCAGAACCCCGGGGGGCGAGCAGTTCTTC.

This clonotype has only a few counts. The CDR3 loop reads CASSHAYFGQPQHF. CDR3 nucleotides: TGTGCCAGCAGTCATGCCTATTTCGGCCAGCCCCAGCATTTT. The chain is built from TRBV28 and TRBJ1-5; D is unresolved. Germline assignment: CDR1 MDHEN and CDR2 SYDVKM. There are 14 residues in the CDR3. V was cut by 5 bases and J by 7 bases, with 15 bases left in between.

Concerning this clonotype: At one end, the junction sequence differs from germline, possibly due to a read error. The chain combines TRBV9 with TRBJ2-5, with 14 nucleotides matching TRBD2. The CDR3 length is 17 residues. Germline CDR1 SGDLS, CDR2 YYNGEE. The CDR3 region has the DNA TGTGCCAGCAGCAGGACTAGCGGGAGGCCGACGGGTGAGACCCAGGACTTC. Translation gives CASSRTSGRPTGETQDF.

The chain has TRBV7-2 and TRBJ2-1, with D possibly being TRBD1 (6 bases). Germline values: CDR1 SGHTA, CDR2 FQGNSA. This CDR3 comprises 17 residues. The V end lost 5 bases, the J end lost 2 bases, and 19 bases lay between the germline ends. DNA for the CDR3: TGTGCCAGCAGCCCCCAATTTGCAGGGGCGACCTACAATGAGCAGTTCTTC. The encoded protein is CASSPQFAGATYNEQFF.

The rearrangement links TRBV5-5 to TRBJ2-2; 8 nucleotides match TRBD2. Per the germline V gene, CDR1 is SGHKS and CDR2 is YYEKEE (reference sequence). This CDR3 region has 13 residues. With 3 bases clipped from V and 6 bases from J, the junction kept 1 base outside the gene matches. The DNA of the CDR3 is TGTGCCAGCAGCTGGCGGGGGGCCGGGGAGCTGTTTTTT. Its translation: CASSWRGAGELFF.

J is TRBJ2-5 and V is TRBV20-1, with D perhaps TRBD2 (5 bases). Germline V gene data show CDR1 as DFQATT and CDR2 as SNEGSKA (reference sequence). Deletions cut 6 bases from V and 5 bases from J, with 10 bases between. This CDR3 contains 11 residues. The CDR3 loop reads CSAAPGETQYF. In nucleotides, the CDR3 is TGCAGTGCCGCCCCGGGGGAGACCCAGTACTTC.

The chain uses TRBV20-1 and TRBJ1-5; the D is unclear. This CDR3 is built from 13 residues. Trimming stripped 3 bases from V and 6 bases from J, with 12 bases between. Germline V CDR1 and CDR2: DFQATT, SNEGSKA (reference sequence). The CDR3 region is CSARLGVGQPQHF. The CDR3 coding sequence is TGCAGTGCTAGGCTCGGGGTGGGTCAGCCCCAGCATTTT.

The V call is TRBV4-1, the J call TRBJ2-7, with D perhaps given as TRBD1 or TRBD2 (7 bases each). V was trimmed by 1 base and J by 3 bases, leaving 13 bases between them. This CDR3 has 15 residues. In germline, CDR1 is MGHRA, CDR2 YSYEKL. The DNA of the CDR3 is TGCGCCAGCAGCCAAGGTCTCAGGGGGGGCTACGAGCAGTACTTC. Encoded protein: CASSQGLRGGYEQYF.

This clonotype was observed a few times. V and J are TRBV20-1 and TRBJ2-7, with D maybe TRBD1 (6 bases). Trimming took 6 bases from V and 0 from J, leaving 18 bases between them. Germline V gives CDR1 DFQATT, CDR2 SNEGSKA (reference sequence). The CDR3 extends over 15 amino acids. CDR3 sequence reads: CSAIDRTQFSYEQYF. The DNA of the CDR3 is TGCAGTGCCATAGACAGGACCCAGTTCTCCTACGAGCAGTACTTC.

Many counts were recorded for this clonotype. The genes are TRBV7-8 and TRBJ2-5; D call uncertain. This CDR3 spans 14 amino acids. Germline V gene lookup returns CDR1 SGHVS and CDR2 FQNEAQ. Trimming took off 5 bases at V and 3 bases at J, with 13 bases between the two ends. This CDR3 reads CASSPGLHKETQYF. The CDR3 coding sequence is TGTGCCAGCAGCCCGGGCCTCCACAAAGAGACCCAGTACTTC.